The 32 T cell receptor beta chains presented below share a single source sample, sequenced in a study of blood T cell repertoires in COVID-19. The data were produced by immunoSEQ multiplex PCR, yet TCRdb's version contains in-frame clones alone and is incomplete. The sample carries around 270,000 clones, about 89% recorded once. Sequenced sample: peripheral blood. Source of these receptors: a man in his forties or fifties with acute or convalescent COVID-19.

This rearrangement joins TRBV5-1 to TRBJ1-6; 7 bases agree with TRBD1. Germline CDR1 is SGHRS and CDR2 is YFSETQ. With V trimmed by 4 bases and J by 0 bases, 7 bases remained unmatched. The CDR3 totals 17 residues. CDR3 bases: TGCGCCAGCAGCACCGGGACAGCGAGCTCCTATAATTCACCCCTCCACTTT. Translated, it gives CASSTGTASSYNSPLHF.

This clone has a single count. The chain recombines TRBV18 with TRBJ1-2; weak D call: TRBD1 (5 bases). The CDR3 totals 15 residues. V was pared by 8 bases and J by 3 bases, with 19 bases between. Germline CDR1 is KGHSH and CDR2 is LQKENI. CDR3 sequence (DNA): TGTGCCAGCGTTTCCTCCAGCGGGGCAGACTATGGCTACACCTTC. Translating gives CASVSSSGADYGYTF.

The chain couples TRBV4-1 to TRBJ2-2; tentatively, D is TRBD1 (5 bases). The CDR3 covers 17 residues. The germline V gene encodes CDR1 MGHRA and CDR2 YSYEKL. The V and J ends lost 4 bases and 1 base respectively, with 16 bases between them. The CDR3 bases are TGCGCCAGCAGCCCCCTCGGTGTGGGGCAGAACACCGGGGAGCTGTTTTTT. This gives the protein CASSPLGVGQNTGELFF.

The rearrangement links TRBV28 to TRBJ2-7; 10 positions agree with TRBD1. V dropped 6 bases and J dropped 5; count of bases not matched to a gene: 10. The V gene's germline CDR1 is MDHEN and CDR2 SYDVKM. This CDR3 comprises 15 residues. CDR3 DNA sequence: TGTGCCAGCAGCGACCGGGACAGGGGTTCCCACGAGCAGTACTTC. This codes for CASSDRDRGSHEQYF.

The chain joins TRBV2 to TRBJ2-7, with 7 bases lining up with TRBD1. The CDR3 extends over 11 amino acids. Germline CDR1 SNHLY, CDR2 FYNNEI. The V segment lost 10 bases and the J segment 3 bases; nucleotides outside the gene matches: 3. The CDR3 region is CATRQGYEQYF. DNA of the CDR3: TGTGCCACGAGACAGGGCTACGAGCAGTACTTC.

CDR3 coding DNA: TGTGCTAGTGGTACAGACCGCGAGAACACTGAAGCTTTCTTT. It is translated as CASGTDRENTEAFF. This chain links TRBV12-5 with TRBJ1-1; D gene uncertain. Per germline, CDR1 LGHNT and CDR2 FRNRAP. The CDR3 runs 14 residues. Trimming stripped 5 bases from V and 1 base from J, with 11 bases between.

The chain has TRBV5-6 and TRBJ1-2; TRBD1 aligns across 12 bases. V shed 3 bases, J shed 7 bases, and the junction held 13 bases outside the gene matches. Looked up from germline, CDR1 is SGHDT and CDR2 is YYEEEE. This CDR3 contains 17 residues. CDR3 coding DNA: TGTGCCAGCAGCTCGCTTGGCTTGGGACAGGGGGCTTTTGGCTACACCTTC. Translated, it gives CASSSLGLGQGAFGYTF.

This chain links TRBV7-2 with TRBJ1-5, with D unclear. CDR1 is SGHTA and CDR2 is FQGNSA in the germline V gene. Trimming stripped 3 bases from V and 5 bases from J, with 8 bases between. The CDR3 contains 13 residues. The CDR3, as DNA: TGTGCCAGCAGCTTTGTGAGGCATCAGCCCCAGCATTTT. Translation: CASSFVRHQPQHF.

This chain connects TRBV12-3 or TRBV12-4 to TRBJ1-2; maybe TRBD1 (5 bases). Trimming shortened V by 5 bases and J by 4 bases, and 8 bases separated the two germline ends. CDR3 length: 12 amino acids. CDR3: CASSRQIYGYTF. Here the CDR3 DNA reads TGTGCCAGCAGTCGACAGATCTATGGCTACACCTTC.

This clone was seen a single time. The V and J genes are TRBV15 and TRBJ1-2, with D tentatively TRBD1 (6 bases). The V gene's germline CDR1 is LNHNV and CDR2 YYDKDF (reference sequence). There are 14 residues in the CDR3. V shed 3 bases and J shed 2 bases, with 10 bases lying between them. This CDR3 reads CATSRGAENYGYTF. The CDR3 region has the DNA TGTGCCACCAGCAGGGGGGCAGAGAACTATGGCTACACCTTC. The whole variable domain, remainder taken from reference TRBV15 and TRBJ1-2, is DAMVIQNPRYQVTQFGKPVTLSCSQTLNHNVMYWYQQKSSQAPKLLFHYYDKDFNNEADTPDNFQSRRPNTSFCFLDIRSPGLGDTAMYLCATSRGAENYGYTFGSGTRLTVV.

This clone has more than one count but fewer than ten. The chain is built from TRBV30 and TRBJ2-2, with a weak D call TRBD1 (5 bases). Trimming stripped 4 bases from V and 5 bases from J, with 8 bases between. Germline CDR1 reads GTSNPN; CDR2 reads SVGIG (reference sequence). The CDR3 contains 12 residues. The CDR3 loop reads CAWTQGTGELFF. CDR3 DNA sequence: TGTGCCTGGACTCAGGGAACCGGGGAGCTGTTTTTT.

The chain has TRBV6-5 and TRBJ2-7, with 9 bases lining up with TRBD1. CDR3 length: 11 amino acids. The trim removed 11 bases at V and 7 bases at J, leaving 6 bases unmatched. Germline values: CDR1 MNHEY, CDR2 SVGAGI. The CDR3 coding sequence is TGTGCCGGGGGACAGGGTTGGGAGCAGTACTTC. Residues: CAGGQGWEQYF.

This clone was detected once. The CDR3 sequence is CAISELTSGYTDTQYF. The DNA for the CDR3 is TGTGCCATCAGTGAGCTGACTAGCGGTTACACAGATACGCAGTATTTT. The chain links TRBV10-3 to TRBJ2-3, with TRBD2 identical over 9 bases. The CDR3 sequence is 16 residues long. CDR1 and CDR2 (germline): ENHRY, SYGVKD. J was trimmed by 2 bases and V by 2 bases; bases with no gene match: 5.

V is TRBV9 and J is TRBJ1-2; D gene unclear. The CDR3 runs to 13 residues. Trimming pared 0 bases from V and 4 bases from J, leaving 7 bases between. The germline V gene has CDR1 SGDLS and CDR2 YYNGEE. In DNA form, the CDR3 reads TGTGCCAGCAGCGTAGGGGAGCTCTATGGCTACACCTTC. Encoded protein: CASSVGELYGYTF.

The chain is built from TRBV7-2 and TRBJ1-6, with D tentatively TRBD1 (6 bases). This CDR3 contains 15 residues. In germline, CDR1 is SGHTA, CDR2 FQGNSA. Trimming took off 5 bases at V and 4 bases at J, with 12 bases between the two ends. The CDR3 is CASSPTTGYNSPLHF. The CDR3 region has the DNA TGTGCCAGCAGCCCTACGACAGGTTATAATTCACCCCTCCACTTT.

This clone was detected only a few times. The chain recombines TRBV9 with TRBJ2-7, with 10 positions matching TRBD1. This CDR3 spans 17 amino acids. Germline V CDR1 and CDR2: SGDLS, YYNGEE. The junction had 12 bases not matched to a gene; V was cut back by 4 bases and J by 2 bases. The CDR3 nucleotides read TGTGCCAGCAGCAAACGGGACAGGGGAGGAATACCCTACGAGCAGTACTTC. This encodes CASSKRDRGGIPYEQYF. Filled out from reference TRBV9 and TRBJ2-7, the complete variable domain reads DSGVTQTPKHLITATGQRVTLRCSPRSGDLSVYWYQQSLDQGLQFLIQYYNGEERAKGNILERFSAQQFPDLHSELNLSSLELGDSALYFCASSKRDRGGIPYEQYFGPGTRLTVT.

The chain carries TRBV2 and TRBJ2-6; possibly TRBD2 for D (5 bases). CDR3 length: 16 residues. The V gene lost 2 bases and the J gene lost 0 bases, with 8 bases spanning the gap. Germline V gives CDR1 SNHLY, CDR2 FYNNEI. In nucleotides, the CDR3 is TGTGCCAGCAGTGAAAATCGGGGCTCTGGGGCCAACGTCCTGACTTTC. Residues: CASSENRGSGANVLTF.

With respect to this clone: The germline gene is not matched at one end of the junction; a read error may be the cause. The chain carries TRBV9 and TRBJ1-6; 7 positions match TRBD1. From germline, CDR1 is SGDLS and CDR2 YYNGEE. The CDR3 is made up of 14 amino acids. The CDR3 DNA is TGTGCCAGCAGCCTGGGACAGTATAATTTACCCCTCCACTTT. Protein: CASSLGQYNLPLHF. Filled out from reference TRBV9 and TRBJ1-6, the complete variable domain reads DSGVTQTPKHLITATGQRVTLRCSPRSGDLSVYWYQQSLDQGLQFLIQYYNGEERAKGNILERFSAQQFPDLHSELNLSSLELGDSALYFCASSLGQYNLPLHFGNGTRLTVT.

This sequence joins TRBV10-2 and TRBJ2-1; 8 nucleotides agree with TRBD1. The germline V gene has CDR1 WSHSY and CDR2 SAAADI. J lost 6 bases, V lost 7 bases, and 11 bases had no gene match. The CDR3 is made up of 15 amino acids. The CDR3 sequence: CASTRDRLEGNEQFF. CDR3 nucleotide sequence: TGCGCCAGCACAAGGGACAGGTTGGAGGGCAATGAGCAGTTCTTC.

This clone was seen only once. The V gene is TRBV27, the J gene TRBJ1-2, with 9 bases that match TRBD1. Germline V gene sequence: CDR1 MNHEY, CDR2 SMNVEV (reference sequence). V lost 4 bases and J lost 4; bases outside the gene matches: 7. This CDR3 has 15 residues. CDR3 sequence: CASSSQGADLYGYTF. The CDR3 nucleotides are TGTGCCAGCAGTTCACAGGGGGCTGACCTCTATGGCTACACCTTC.

The rearrangement joins TRBV11-2 to TRBJ2-3, with a possible D match to TRBD2 (7 bases). This CDR3 region has 16 residues. Looked up from germline, CDR1 is SGHAT and CDR2 is FQNNGV. Trimming took 1 base from V and 2 from J, leaving 13 bases between them. This chain's CDR3 is CASSLGGGRATDTQYF. Here the CDR3 DNA reads TGTGCCAGCAGCTTAGGGGGGGGGCGAGCCACAGATACGCAGTATTTT.

The chain links TRBV7-8 to TRBJ2-7; D may be TRBD1 (6 bases). Germline V lookup: CDR1 SGHVS, CDR2 FQNEAQ. V was clipped by 10 bases and J by 3 bases, with 22 bases between them. The CDR3 spans 15 residues. CDR3: CATSTDRLAFYEQYF. In DNA, the CDR3 is TGTGCCACCTCAACCGACAGGCTAGCCTTCTACGAGCAGTACTTC.

The V and J genes are TRBV27 and TRBJ1-1; 7 bases line up with TRBD1. The germline V gene encodes CDR1 MNHEY and CDR2 SMNVEV (reference sequence). Trimming at V came to 1 base and at J to 4 bases, leaving 6 bases not matched to a gene. The CDR3 covers 15 residues. For the CDR3, the DNA is TGTGCCAGCAGTTTATTTCAGGGGGAGGTCACTGAAGCTTTCTTT. This gives the protein CASSLFQGEVTEAFF.

The chain is built from TRBV6-5 and TRBJ1-2, with TRBD1 as a possible D gene (6 bases). The germline V gene has CDR1 MNHEY and CDR2 SVGAGI. Trimming pared 6 bases from V and 3 bases from J, leaving 17 bases between. This CDR3 has 15 residues. The CDR3 region is CASSPREQGYYGYTF. DNA for the CDR3: TGTGCCAGCAGCCCCCGTGAACAGGGCTACTATGGCTACACCTTC.

The genes are TRBV12-3 or TRBV12-4 and TRBJ1-3; D gene unclear. Trimming removed 3 bases from V and 4 bases from J, with 7 bases in between. This CDR3 spans 13 amino acids. CDR3: CASSFYIGNTIYF. CDR3 nucleotides: TGTGCCAGCAGTTTTTATATCGGAAACACCATATATTTT.

The chain couples TRBV6-2 or TRBV6-3 to TRBJ1-2, with 10 bases fitting TRBD1. The V gene end was trimmed by 4 bases and the J gene end by 6 bases; junction bases not matched to a gene: 5. The germline gives CDR1 MNHEY, CDR2 SVGEGT. This CDR3 spans 14 amino acids. CDR3 DNA sequence: TGTGCCAGCAGTTTTACGACAGGGGGCAATGGCTACACCTTC. It yields the protein CASSFTTGGNGYTF.

The chain links TRBV6-6 to TRBJ1-4, with 7 nucleotides matching TRBD1. The germline V gene encodes CDR1 MNHNY and CDR2 SVGAGI (reference sequence). CDR3 length: 13 residues. The V and J ends lost 5 bases and 6 bases, in that order; junction bases with no gene match: 3. The CDR3 DNA reads as TGTGCCAGCAGTACCGGACAGGATGAAAAACTGTTTTTT. Residues: CASSTGQDEKLFF.

The CDR3 reads CASSYALGGAGYF. The CDR3 DNA reads TGTGCCAGCAGTTATGCATTAGGGGGCGCGGGGTACTTC. This sequence joins TRBV6-1 and TRBJ2-7, with 7 bases lining up with TRBD1. V lost 5 bases and J lost 12; bases outside the gene matches: 13. There are 13 residues in the CDR3. Germline-derived CDR1 and CDR2 are MNHNS and SASEGT.

J is TRBJ1-1 and V is TRBV7-6; TRBD1 agrees at 8 bases. CDR3 size: 16 residues. Germline assignment: CDR1 SGHVS and CDR2 FNYEAQ. V was pared by 5 bases and J by 0 bases, with 8 bases of the junction left unmatched. The CDR3 region has the DNA TGTGCCAGCAGCCTACACCGACAGGGGATGAACACTGAAGCTTTCTTT. Its protein product is CASSLHRQGMNTEAFF.

The J gene is TRBJ2-2, the V gene TRBV18; no definite D call. There are 14 residues in the CDR3. V lost 3 bases and J 5 bases, leaving 10 bases between the germline ends. Germline-derived CDR1 and CDR2 are KGHSH and LQKENI. The CDR3: CASSPWSTTGELFF. The CDR3 bases are TGTGCCAGCTCACCCTGGAGTACGACCGGGGAGCTGTTTTTT.

This clone came up once. The DNA of the CDR3 is TGTGCCAGCAGCCGGGGACAGGGCTACGAGCAGTACTTC. This sequence encodes CASSRGQGYEQYF. This chain connects TRBV14 to TRBJ2-7, with 9 bases identical to TRBD1. Germline lookup yields CDR1 SGHDN and CDR2 FVKESK. Unmatched junction bases numbered 1, after V lost 4 bases and J lost 3 bases. CDR3 length: 13 amino acids. The full variable domain, completed using reference TRBV14 and TRBJ2-7, is EAGVTQFPSHSVIEKGQTVTLRCDPISGHDNLYWYRRVMGKEIKFLLHFVKESKQDESGMPNNRFLAERTGGTYSTLKVQPAELEDSGVYFCASSRGQGYEQYFGPGTRLTVT.

V and J are TRBV2 and TRBJ1-3; possibly TRBD1 for D (6 bases). V lost 2 bases and J 3 bases, leaving 8 bases between the germline ends. Germline-derived CDR1 and CDR2 are SNHLY and FYNNEI. This CDR3 has 14 amino acids. The CDR3 here is CASSEQGYGNTIYF. The CDR3 DNA sequence: TGTGCCAGCAGTGAACAGGGGTATGGAAACACCATATATTTT.